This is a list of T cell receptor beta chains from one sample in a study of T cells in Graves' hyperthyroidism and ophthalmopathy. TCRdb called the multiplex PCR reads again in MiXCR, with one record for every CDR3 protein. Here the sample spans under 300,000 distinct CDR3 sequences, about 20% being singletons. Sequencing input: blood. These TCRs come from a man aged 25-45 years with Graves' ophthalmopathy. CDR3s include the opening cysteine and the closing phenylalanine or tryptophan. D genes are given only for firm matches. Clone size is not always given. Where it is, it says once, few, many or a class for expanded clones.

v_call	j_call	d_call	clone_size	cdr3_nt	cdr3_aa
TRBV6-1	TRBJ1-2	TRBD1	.	TGTGCCAGCAGACAGGGGCTGGGGTATGGCTACACCTTC	CASRQGLGYGYTF
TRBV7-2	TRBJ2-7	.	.	TGTGCCAGCAGCTTAATGGCTTCGCCGGGGGTATACGAGCAGTACTTC	CASSLMASPGVYEQYF
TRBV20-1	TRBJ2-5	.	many	TGCAGTGCTAGAAGGGGGGAGACCCAGTACTTC	CSARRGETQYF
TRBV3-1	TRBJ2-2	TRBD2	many	TGTGCCAGCAGCAAAGGGACTAGCTTGGCCGGGGAGCTGTTTTTT	CASSKGTSLAGELFF
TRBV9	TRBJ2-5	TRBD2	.	TGTGCCAGCAGCGTAGCGGGACTATTTCAAGAGACCCAGTACTTC	CASSVAGLFQETQYF
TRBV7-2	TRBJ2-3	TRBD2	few	TGTGCCAGCACCATTAGCGGGACGAAGTTAAATACGCAGTATTTT	CASTISGTKLNTQYF
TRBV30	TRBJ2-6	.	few	TGTGCCTGGATGCGGAGGGACTCTGGGGCCAACGTCCTGACTTTC	CAWMRRDSGANVLTF
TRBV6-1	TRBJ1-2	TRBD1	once	TGTGCCAGCACCAGGACAGGGGCTAACTATGGCTACACCTTC	CASTRTGANYGYTF
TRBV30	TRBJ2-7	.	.	TGTGCCTGGAGTGTTAATAAGCGGCTTAGCTCCTACGAGCAGTACTTC	CAWSVNKRLSSYEQYF
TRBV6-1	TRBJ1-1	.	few	TGTGCCAGCAGTGCCAATGAGAACACTGAAGCTTTCTTT	CASSANENTEAFF
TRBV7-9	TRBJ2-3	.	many	TGTGCCAGCAGGGATACAGATACGCAGTATTTT	CASRDTDTQYF
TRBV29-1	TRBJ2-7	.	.	TGCAGCGCTGATGCACCGAACTACGAGCAGTACTTC	CSADAPNYEQYF
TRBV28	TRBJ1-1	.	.	TGTGCCAGCAGTTTACTTGATACGAACACTGAAGCTTTCTTT	CASSLLDTNTEAFF
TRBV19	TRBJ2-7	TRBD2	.	TGTGCCAGTAGTATAACACTAGCGGGAGGACACGCGCAGTACTTC	CASSITLAGGHAQYF
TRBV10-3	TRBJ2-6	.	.	TGTGCCAGCAGTTATACGGGGGCTAACGTCCTGACTTTC	CASSYTGANVLTF
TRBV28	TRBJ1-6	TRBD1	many	TGTGCCAGCAGTTCCGGGACAGGGTCTAATTCACCCCTCCACTTT	CASSSGTGSNSPLHF
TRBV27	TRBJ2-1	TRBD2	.	TGTGCCAGCAGCTACGGAGACAGGACTAGCGGGAGAGGTGAGCAGTTCTTC	CASSYGDRTSGRGEQFF